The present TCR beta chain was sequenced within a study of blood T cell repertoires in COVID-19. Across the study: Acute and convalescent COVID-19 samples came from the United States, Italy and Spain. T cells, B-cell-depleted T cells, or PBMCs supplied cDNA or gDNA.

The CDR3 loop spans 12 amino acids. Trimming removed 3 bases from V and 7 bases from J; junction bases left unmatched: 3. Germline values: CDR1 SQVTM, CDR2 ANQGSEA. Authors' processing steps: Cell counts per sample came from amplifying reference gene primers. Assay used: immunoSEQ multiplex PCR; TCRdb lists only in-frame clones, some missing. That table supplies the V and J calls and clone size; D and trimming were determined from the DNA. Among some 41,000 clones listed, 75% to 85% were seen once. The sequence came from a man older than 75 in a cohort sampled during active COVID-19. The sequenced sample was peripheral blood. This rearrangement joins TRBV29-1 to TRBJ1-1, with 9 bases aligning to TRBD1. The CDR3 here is CSVEGTGLEAFF. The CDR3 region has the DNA TGCAGCGTTGAGGGGACAGGGCTTGAAGCTTTCTTT. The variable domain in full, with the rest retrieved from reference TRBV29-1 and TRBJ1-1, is SAVISQKPSRDICQRGTSLTIQCQVDSQVTMMFWYRQQPGQSLTLIATANQGSEATYESGFVIDKFPISRPNLTFSTLTVSNMSPEDSSIYLCSVEGTGLEAFFGQGTRLTVV.